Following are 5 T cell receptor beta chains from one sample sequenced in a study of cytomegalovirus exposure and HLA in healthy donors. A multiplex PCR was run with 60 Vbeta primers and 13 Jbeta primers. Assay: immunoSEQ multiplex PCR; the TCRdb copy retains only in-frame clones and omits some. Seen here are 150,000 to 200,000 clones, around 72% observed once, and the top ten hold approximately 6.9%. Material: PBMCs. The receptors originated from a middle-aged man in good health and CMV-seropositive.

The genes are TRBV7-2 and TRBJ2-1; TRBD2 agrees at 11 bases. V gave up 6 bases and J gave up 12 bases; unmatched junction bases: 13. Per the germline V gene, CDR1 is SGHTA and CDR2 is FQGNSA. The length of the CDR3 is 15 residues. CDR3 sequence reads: CASRPGLAEWRGQFF. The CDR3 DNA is TGTGCCAGCAGGCCGGGACTAGCGGAGTGGCGGGGGCAGTTCTTC.

The chain's CDR3 is CASSPGTGGEQYF. In DNA form, the CDR3 reads TGTGCCAGCAGCCCGGGGACAGGGGGTGAGCAGTACTTC. The chain combines TRBV7-3 with TRBJ2-7; 11 bases are a match to TRBD1. Losses at the gene ends were 5 bases for V and 7 bases for J; bases not matched to a gene: 4. Germline V CDR1 and CDR2: SGHTA, FQGTGA. This CDR3 has 13 residues.

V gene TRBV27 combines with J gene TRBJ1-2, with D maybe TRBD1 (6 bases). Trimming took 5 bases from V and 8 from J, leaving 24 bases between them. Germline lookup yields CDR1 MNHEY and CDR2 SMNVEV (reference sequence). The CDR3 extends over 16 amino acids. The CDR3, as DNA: TGTGCCAGCAGTCCGCACCCGGGACCGGGCGGGGGCGGCTACACCTTC. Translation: CASSPHPGPGGGGYTF.

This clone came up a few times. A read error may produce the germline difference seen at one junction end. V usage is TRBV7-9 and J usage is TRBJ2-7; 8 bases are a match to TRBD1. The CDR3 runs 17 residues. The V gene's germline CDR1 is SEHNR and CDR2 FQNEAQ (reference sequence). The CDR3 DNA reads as TGTTCCAGCAGCTTATCACGGGACAGGTCTTCGTCCTACGAGCAGTACTTC. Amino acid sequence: CSSSLSRDRSSSYEQYF.

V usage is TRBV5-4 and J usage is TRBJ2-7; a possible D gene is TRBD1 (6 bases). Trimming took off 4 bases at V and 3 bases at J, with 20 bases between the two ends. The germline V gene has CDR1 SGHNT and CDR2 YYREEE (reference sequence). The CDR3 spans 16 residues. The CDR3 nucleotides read TGTGCCAGCAGCCGGGGTTGGGACACTAAGTACTACGAGCAGTACTTC. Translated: CASSRGWDTKYYEQYF. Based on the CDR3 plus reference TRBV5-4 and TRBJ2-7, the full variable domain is ETGVTQSPTHLIKTRGQQVTLRCSSQSGHNTVSWYQQALGQGPQFIFQYYREEENGRGNFPPRFSGLQFPNYSSELNVNALELDDSALYLCASSRGWDTKYYEQYFGPGTRLTVT.